The rows below give T cell receptor beta chains drawn from one sample of a study of response to subunit inactivated influenza vaccine. Each CDR3 protein gets one entry after TCRdb re-called the RT-PCR reads with MiXCR. Altogether 650,000 to 800,000 distinct CDR3 sequences are present, approximately 13% being singletons, with the ten largest covering 6.5% to 8.5%. This material consisted of PBMCs from blood, taken 14 days before vaccination. The receptors originated from a man between 50 and 59 years old who received an inactivated influenza vaccine. Each CDR3 is given with its conserved first and last residue. D genes are given only for firm matches. Where a row states a size, it is once, few, many or the class of an expanded clone; other rows omit it.

>TRBV4-3|.|TRBJ1-3|TRBD1
CASRDRVAGNTIYF
TGCGCCAGCAGAGACAGGGTAGCTGGAAACACCATATATTTT
>TRBV7-2|.|TRBJ2-5|TRBD2
CASSYSRASGGGTQYF
TGTGCCAGCAGCTATAGCAGGGCTAGCGGGGGTGGGACCCAGTACTTC
>TRBV12-3/TRBV12-4|few|TRBJ2-2|.
CASSLWGVNTGELFF
TGTGCCAGCAGTTTATGGGGGGTTAACACCGGGGAGCTGTTTTTT
>TRBV20-1|few|TRBJ2-7|TRBD1
CSASSPLTGAIYEQYF
TGCAGTGCTAGTTCCCCCCTGACAGGGGCTATCTACGAGCAGTACTTC
>TRBV27|few|TRBJ1-5|.
CASSLTRGNQPQHF
TGTGCCAGCAGTTTAACGAGGGGCAATCAGCCCCAGCATTTT
>TRBV19|.|TRBJ2-7|TRBD2
CASRGILREGRRSEQYF
TGTGCCAGTAGAGGTATATTGCGGGAGGGCCGACGGAGCGAGCAGTACTTC
>TRBV19|few|TRBJ2-7|.
CASDSMKRYEQYF
TGTGCCAGCGACTCGATGAAGAGGTACGAGCAGTACTTC
>TRBV4-2|many|TRBJ2-5|.
CASSRTAQETQYF
TGTGCCAGCAGCAGGACAGCTCAAGAGACCCAGTACTTC
>TRBV4-2|.|TRBJ2-7|TRBD1
CASSQNRGLYEQYF
TGTGCCAGCAGCCAGAACAGGGGGCTTTACGAGCAGTACTTC
>TRBV5-6|many|TRBJ2-2|.
CASSLGPTGFRTGELFF
TGTGCCAGCAGCTTGGGGCCCACAGGCTTTAGGACCGGGGAGCTGTTTTTT
>TRBV4-2|.|TRBJ2-7|.
CASSQRDGQVEQYF
TGTGCCAGCAGCCAGAGGGACGGCCAGGTCGAGCAGTACTTC
>TRBV29-1|few|TRBJ2-3|.
CSVEDGWVSTDTQYF
TGCAGCGTTGAGGACGGGTGGGTTAGCACAGATACGCAGTATTTT
>TRBV10-3|.|TRBJ1-2|.
CAISESWTEYGYTF
TGTGCCATCAGTGAGTCGTGGACAGAGTATGGCTACACCTTC
>TRBV3-1|few|TRBJ1-2|.
CASSHQGGKYGYTF
TGTGCCAGCAGCCATCAGGGCGGGAAGTATGGCTACACCTTC
>TRBV28|.|TRBJ2-1|.
CASRIWSSAYEQFF
TGTGCCAGCAGGATTTGGTCCTCGGCGTATGAGCAGTTCTTC
>TRBV7-2|.|TRBJ1-3|.
CASSGRRGYSGNTIYF
TGTGCCAGCAGCGGGAGGCGGGGTTACTCTGGAAACACCATATATTTT
>TRBV7-9|few|TRBJ2-7|.
CASSLTGGQHYEQYF
TGTGCCAGCAGCTTAACGGGGGGACAGCACTACGAGCAGTACTTC
>TRBV15|few|TRBJ2-6|.
CATSPTQGYGANVLTF
TGTGCCACCAGCCCGACCCAGGGGTACGGGGCCAACGTCCTGACTTTC